Detailed here is one TCR beta chain. The likely explanation is a read error, given a far larger clone one base away. The sample belongs to a study of shared clonotypes between healthy human individuals. Researchers divided each subset's genomic DNA evenly across several immunoSEQ plates. The repertoire was sequenced with immunoSEQ multiplex PCR; TCRdb's copy has only in-frame clones and lacks some. Of some 1,100,000 clones listed, around 78% are singletons. The CDR3 is 15 amino acids. The germline V gene encodes CDR1 SGHVS and CDR2 FQNEAQ. The investigators split CD4+ cells into a CD45RA+ naive subset and a CD45RA-negative memory subset.

The specimen was memory CD4+ T cells from PBMCs. Specified subset: CD45RA-negative fraction. J is TRBJ2-7 and V is TRBV7-8; D is uncertain. This clonotype was sampled from a man aged 18 to 30 in good health. Some clones in this sample may be carry-over from other donors' samples. CDR3 in amino acids: CASSFLRYSPYEQCF. CDR3 nucleotide sequence: TGTGCCAGCAGTTTCCTCCGCTACTCACCCTACGAGCAGTGCTTC.